This section outlines one T cell receptor (beta chain) sequence together with its context. The target antigen is unknown. Profiled with immunoSEQ multiplex PCR; TCRdb holds only in-frame clones, not every one. Among about 20,000 clones listed, around 70% were seen once. The data stem from a study of CD4 T cells in relation to SARS-CoV-2 and coronaviruses. Overall study: After nine to eleven days of antigen culture, PBMC TCR beta CDR3s were sequenced.

The unexposed donors gave CD4+ T cells in about 2011-2018, prior to COVID-19. CD4+ T cells were isolated from the cells after around 9 days of culture. Testing used SARS-CoV-2 S/N and four cold-coronavirus spikes on unexposed-donor CD4+ T cells, cells permitting. This TCR was recovered from a human donor in good health. The sequenced sample was CD4+ T cells from PBMCs, cultured in vitro.

CDR3 in amino acids: CASSFTGGRDTQYF. CDR3 DNA: TGTGCCAGCAGCTTTACCGGGGGCCGGGATACGCAGTATTTT. The chain links TRBV9 to TRBJ2-3; D is perhaps TRBD1 or TRBD2 (6 bases each). This CDR3 is 14 amino acids long. The V end was cut by 4 bases, the J end by 6 bases, with 15 bases between. Per germline, CDR1 SGDLS and CDR2 YYNGEE.